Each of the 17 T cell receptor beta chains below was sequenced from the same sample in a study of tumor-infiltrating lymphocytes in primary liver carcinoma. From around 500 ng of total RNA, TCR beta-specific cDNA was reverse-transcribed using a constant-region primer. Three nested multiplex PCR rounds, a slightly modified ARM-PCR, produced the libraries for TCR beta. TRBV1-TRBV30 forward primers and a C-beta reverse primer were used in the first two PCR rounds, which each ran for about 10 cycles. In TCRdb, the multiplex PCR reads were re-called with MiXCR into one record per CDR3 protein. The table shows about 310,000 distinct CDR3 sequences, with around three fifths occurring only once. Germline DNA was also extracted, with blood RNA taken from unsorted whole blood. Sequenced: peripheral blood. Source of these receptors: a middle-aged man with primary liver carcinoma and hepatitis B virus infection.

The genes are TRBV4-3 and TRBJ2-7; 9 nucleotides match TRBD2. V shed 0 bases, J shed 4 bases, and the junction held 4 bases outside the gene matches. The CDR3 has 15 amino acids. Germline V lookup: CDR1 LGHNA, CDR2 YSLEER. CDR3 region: CASSQEASGAYEQYF. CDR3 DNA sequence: TGCGCCAGCAGCCAAGAGGCTAGCGGGGCGTACGAGCAGTACTTC.

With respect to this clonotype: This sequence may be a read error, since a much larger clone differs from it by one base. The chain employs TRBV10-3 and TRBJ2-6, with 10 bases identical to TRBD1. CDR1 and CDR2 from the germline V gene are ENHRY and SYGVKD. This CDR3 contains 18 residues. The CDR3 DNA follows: TGTGCCATCAGTGGACAGGGGGCACAAGACTCTGGGGCCAACTTCCTGACTTTC. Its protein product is CAISGQGAQDSGANFLTF.

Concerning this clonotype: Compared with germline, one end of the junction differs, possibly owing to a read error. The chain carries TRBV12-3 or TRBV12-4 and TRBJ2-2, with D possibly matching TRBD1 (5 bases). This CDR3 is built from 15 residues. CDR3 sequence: CASRDDRAKTGELFF. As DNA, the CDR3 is TGTGCCAGCAGGGATGACAGAGCGAAGACCGGGGAGCTGTTTTTT.

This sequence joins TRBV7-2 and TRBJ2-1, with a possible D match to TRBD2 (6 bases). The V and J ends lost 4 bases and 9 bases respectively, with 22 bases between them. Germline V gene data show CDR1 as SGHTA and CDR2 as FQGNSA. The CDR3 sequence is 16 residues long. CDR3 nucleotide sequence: TGTGCCAGCAGCTCGAATAGGGGACTGGGTGGGGTTGAGCAGTTCTTC. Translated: CASSSNRGLGGVEQFF.

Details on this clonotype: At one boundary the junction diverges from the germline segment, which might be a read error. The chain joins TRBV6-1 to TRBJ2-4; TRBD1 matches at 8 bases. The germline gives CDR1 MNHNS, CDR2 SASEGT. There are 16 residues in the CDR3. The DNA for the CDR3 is TGTGCCAGTAGTGCCACAGGGGGGTTCGGCAAAAACATTCATTACTTC. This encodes CASSATGGFGKNIHYF.

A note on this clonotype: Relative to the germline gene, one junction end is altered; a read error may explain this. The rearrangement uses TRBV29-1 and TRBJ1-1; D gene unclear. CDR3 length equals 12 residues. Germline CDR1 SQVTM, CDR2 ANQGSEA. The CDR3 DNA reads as TGCGGCGTTGAGCCCCGGGACACTGAAGCTTTCTTT. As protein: CGVEPRDTEAFF.

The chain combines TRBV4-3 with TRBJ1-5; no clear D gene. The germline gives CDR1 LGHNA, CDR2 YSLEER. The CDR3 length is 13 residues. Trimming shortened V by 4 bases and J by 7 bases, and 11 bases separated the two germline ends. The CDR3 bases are TGCGCCAGCAGCCTGTCCACGGAGCAGCCCCAGCATTTT. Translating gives CASSLSTEQPQHF.

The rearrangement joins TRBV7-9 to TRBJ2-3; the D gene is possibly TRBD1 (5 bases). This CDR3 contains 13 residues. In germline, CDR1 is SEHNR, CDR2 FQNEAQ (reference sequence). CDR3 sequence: CVSSLEGVDTQYF. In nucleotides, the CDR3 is TGTGTCAGTAGCTTAGAAGGGGTAGATACGCAGTATTTT.

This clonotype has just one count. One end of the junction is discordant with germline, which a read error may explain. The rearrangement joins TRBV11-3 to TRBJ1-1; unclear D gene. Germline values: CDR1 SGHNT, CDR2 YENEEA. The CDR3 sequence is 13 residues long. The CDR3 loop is CARSLDMGTEAFF. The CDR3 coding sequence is TGTGCCAGGAGCTTAGATATGGGCACTGAAGCTTTCTTT.

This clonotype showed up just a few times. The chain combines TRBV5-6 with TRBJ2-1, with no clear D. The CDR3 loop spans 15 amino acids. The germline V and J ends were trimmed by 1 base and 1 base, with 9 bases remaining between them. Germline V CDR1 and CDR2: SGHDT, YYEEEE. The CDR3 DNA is TGTGCCAGCAGCTTGACGTCCCATTCCTACAATGAGCAGTTCTTC. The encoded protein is CASSLTSHSYNEQFF.

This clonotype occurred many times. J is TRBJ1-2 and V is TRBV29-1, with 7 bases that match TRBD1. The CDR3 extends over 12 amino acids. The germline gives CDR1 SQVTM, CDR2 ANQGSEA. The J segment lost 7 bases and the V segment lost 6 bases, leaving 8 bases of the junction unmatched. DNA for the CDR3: TGCAGCGTGGCCACAGGGGAGAGTGGCTACACCTTC. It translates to CSVATGESGYTF.

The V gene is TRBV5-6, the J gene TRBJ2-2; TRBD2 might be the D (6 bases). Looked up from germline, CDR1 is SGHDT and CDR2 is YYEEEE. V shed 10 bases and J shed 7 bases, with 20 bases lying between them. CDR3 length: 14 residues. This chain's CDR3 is CASLRGSGFGELFF. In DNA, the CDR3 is TGTGCCTCCCTGCGGGGATCTGGCTTCGGGGAGCTGTTTTTT.

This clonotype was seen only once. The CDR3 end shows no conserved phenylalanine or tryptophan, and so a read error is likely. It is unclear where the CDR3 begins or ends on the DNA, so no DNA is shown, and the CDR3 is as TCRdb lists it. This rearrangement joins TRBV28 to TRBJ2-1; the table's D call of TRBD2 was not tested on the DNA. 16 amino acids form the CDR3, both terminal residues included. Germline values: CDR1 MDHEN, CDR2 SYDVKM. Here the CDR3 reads CASSGLAGGLVDEQFA.

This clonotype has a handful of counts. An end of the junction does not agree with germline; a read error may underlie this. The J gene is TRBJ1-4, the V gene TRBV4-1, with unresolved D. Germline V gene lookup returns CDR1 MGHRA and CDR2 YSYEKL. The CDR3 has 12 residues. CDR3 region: CASGQDGLALFF. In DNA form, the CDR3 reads TGCGCCAGCGGCCAAGATGGGTTGGCACTGTTTTTT.

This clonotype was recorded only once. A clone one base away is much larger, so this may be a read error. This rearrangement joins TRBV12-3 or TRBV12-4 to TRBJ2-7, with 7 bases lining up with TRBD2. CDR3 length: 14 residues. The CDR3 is CANSPGTTQNEQYF. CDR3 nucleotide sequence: TGTGCCAACAGTCCCGGGACTACCCAGAACGAGCAGTACTTC.

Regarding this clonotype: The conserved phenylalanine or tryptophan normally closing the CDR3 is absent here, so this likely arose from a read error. CDR3 protein: CASRLTGITQETQYL. The CDR3 DNA is TGTGCCAGCAGACTGACAGGGATAACTCAGGAGACCCAGTACTTA. The V gene is TRBV6-6, the J gene TRBJ2-5; 7 nucleotides line up with TRBD1. V gave up 6 bases and J gave up 5 bases; unmatched junction bases: 12. Germline V lookup: CDR1 MNHNY, CDR2 SVGAGI (reference sequence). The CDR3 covers 15 residues.

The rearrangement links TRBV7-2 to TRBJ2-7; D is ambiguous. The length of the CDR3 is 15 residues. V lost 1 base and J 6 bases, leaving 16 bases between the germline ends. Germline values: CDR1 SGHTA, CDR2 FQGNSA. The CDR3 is CASSLVRGIGSEQYF. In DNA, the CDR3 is TGTGCCAGCAGCTTAGTACGTGGGATTGGCTCCGAGCAGTACTTC.